Shown below are 14 T cell receptor beta chains from a single sample sequenced in a study of post-analysis software for immune sequencing data. Unique molecular identifiers tagged the TCR beta cDNA libraries. One entry per CDR3 protein, called by TCRdb with MiXCR from the PCR reads. Here the sample spans 750,000 to 950,000 distinct CDR3 sequences, roughly half being singletons. These receptors have no identified antigens. General study points: TRBV5-6, TRBV5-1 and TRBV20-1 were among several TRBV segments more frequent in patients than controls.

The sample was blood. Receptor source: a girl between 10 and 17 years old with multiple sclerosis.

This rearrangement joins TRBV7-9 to TRBJ2-1; 9 nucleotides line up with TRBD1. Germline V CDR1 and CDR2: SEHNR, FQNEAQ (reference sequence). This CDR3 is built from 16 residues. V gave up 5 bases and J gave up 5 bases; unmatched junction bases: 10. For the CDR3, the DNA is TGTGCCAGCAGCACCCTGCGCGGACAGGGGAACAATGAGCAGTTCTTC. Its protein is CASSTLRGQGNNEQFF.

The gene calls are TRBV7-3 and TRBJ2-1, with 10 positions matching TRBD1. The germline gives CDR1 SGHTA, CDR2 FQGTGA. The V segment lost 3 bases and the J segment 8 bases; nucleotides outside the gene matches: 4. The CDR3 sequence is 14 residues long. The CDR3 spells CASSLTGGMDEQFF. The CDR3, as DNA: TGTGCCAGCAGCTTGACAGGGGGCATGGATGAGCAGTTCTTC.

The chain has TRBV4-2 and TRBJ2-1; TRBD2 matches 10 bases. The CDR3 totals 15 residues. CDR1 and CDR2 from the germline V gene are LGHNA and YNFKEQ. V gave up 3 bases and J gave up 10 bases; unmatched junction bases: 9. The CDR3 here is CASSQSLAGEWEQFF. DNA for the CDR3: TGTGCCAGCAGCCAGAGTCTAGCGGGAGAATGGGAGCAGTTCTTC.

In its sample, this clonotype was seen a few times. V gene TRBV5-1 combines with J gene TRBJ2-7; no reliable D call. The ends were cut back, 0 bases at V and 0 bases at J, with 7 bases in the middle. Germline V CDR1 and CDR2: SGHRS, YFSETQ. This CDR3 is built from 14 residues. CDR3 amino acids: CASSLDPFSYEQYF. The CDR3 bases are TGCGCCAGCAGCTTGGATCCGTTCTCCTACGAGCAGTACTTC.

This sequence joins TRBV12-3 or TRBV12-4 and TRBJ2-1; D tentatively reads TRBD1 or TRBD2 (5 bases each). The CDR3 length is 13 residues. V was shortened by 6 bases and J by 9 bases, with 15 bases between the two germline ends. Here the CDR3 DNA reads TGTGCCAGCAGCCTCAGGGAGAGGGGTGAGCAGTTCTTC. This sequence encodes CASSLRERGEQFF.

This clonotype was observed a few times. The chain joins TRBV20-1 to TRBJ2-1; TRBD2 matches 12 bases. Germline CDR1 is DFQATT and CDR2 is SNEGSKA (reference sequence). V was clipped by 6 bases and J by 6 bases; unmatched bases: 12. This CDR3 is built from 16 residues. The CDR3 loop is CSASRLAGVLLNEQFF. The CDR3 DNA follows: TGCAGTGCAAGCCGACTAGCGGGAGTCCTACTCAATGAGCAGTTCTTC.

V is TRBV29-1 and J is TRBJ2-7; possible D gene TRBD1, 6 bases. V lost 6 bases and J lost 0, with 12 bases in between. The CDR3 is 13 amino acids. Germline V CDR1 and CDR2: SQVTM, ANQGSEA. CDR3 in DNA: TGCAGCGTGCGTAACAGGGCCTCCTACGAGCAGTACTTC. Encoded protein: CSVRNRASYEQYF.

Only a few counts were recorded for this clonotype. The chain links TRBV5-1 to TRBJ2-7; D gene uncertain. In germline, CDR1 is SGHRS, CDR2 YFSETQ. CDR3 length: 14 amino acids. The germline V and J ends were trimmed by 4 bases and 3 bases, with 14 bases remaining between them. CDR3 nucleotide sequence: TGCGCCAGCAGCGCGCGGACCCTTGGCTACGAGCAGTACTTC. Its protein is CASSARTLGYEQYF.

The chain links TRBV29-1 to TRBJ2-1; 8 bases match TRBD1. Germline V lookup: CDR1 SQVTM, CDR2 ANQGSEA. The CDR3 covers 14 residues. The trim removed 6 bases at V and 4 bases at J, leaving 8 bases unmatched. The CDR3 DNA reads TGCAGCGTCGGGTTGGGACAGGTGTACAATGAGCAGTTCTTC. Amino acids: CSVGLGQVYNEQFF.

This clonotype has ten or more counts. V and J are TRBV12-3 or TRBV12-4 and TRBJ2-7, with 8 nucleotides matching TRBD1. After removal of 5 bases from V and 3 bases from J, the junction contained 3 bases not matched to a gene. The CDR3 runs to 13 residues. The CDR3 nucleotides are TGTGCCAGCAGTCCGGACAGGGTCTACGAGCAGTACTTC. As protein: CASSPDRVYEQYF.

There are a few counts of this clonotype. The chain uses TRBV5-1 and TRBJ2-3, with TRBD2 matching 9 bases. There are 16 residues in the CDR3. Germline-derived CDR1 and CDR2 are SGHRS and YFSETQ. V trimming: 2 bases; J trimming: 1 base; junction bases outside the gene matches: 5. As DNA, the CDR3 is TGCGCCAGCAGCTTACGACCTAGCGGGGGCACAGATACGCAGTATTTT. It codes for CASSLRPSGGTDTQYF.

The table lists this clonotype with a count of one. This chain connects TRBV28 to TRBJ1-5, with D possibly TRBD1 on 5 matching bases. Trimming removed 2 bases at V and 0 bases at J, with 17 bases between. There are 18 residues in the CDR3. Germline V gene data show CDR1 as MDHEN and CDR2 as SYDVKM. CDR3 coding DNA: TGTGCCAGCAGTTTAGTAACGGGGGGATTAGGTAGCAATCAGCCCCAGCATTTT. This gives the protein CASSLVTGGLGSNQPQHF.

The chain links TRBV29-1 to TRBJ2-1; the D gene could be TRBD1 or TRBD2 (5 bases each). There are 13 residues in the CDR3. Trimming cost V 4 bases and J 4 bases, with 11 bases left between them. Germline CDR1 SQVTM, CDR2 ANQGSEA. CDR3 sequence: CSVGGGDYNEQFF. CDR3 sequence (DNA): TGCAGCGTTGGTGGGGGAGATTACAATGAGCAGTTCTTC.

This clonotype was detected ten times or more. The rearrangement links TRBV7-9 to TRBJ2-4; unclear D gene. The V and J ends lost 5 bases and 3 bases respectively, with 8 bases between them. The germline V gene has CDR1 SEHNR and CDR2 FQNEAQ (reference sequence). The CDR3 length is 13 residues. DNA of the CDR3: TGTGCCAGCAGCCCAAAGGACAAAAACATTCAGTACTTC. Protein product: CASSPKDKNIQYF.